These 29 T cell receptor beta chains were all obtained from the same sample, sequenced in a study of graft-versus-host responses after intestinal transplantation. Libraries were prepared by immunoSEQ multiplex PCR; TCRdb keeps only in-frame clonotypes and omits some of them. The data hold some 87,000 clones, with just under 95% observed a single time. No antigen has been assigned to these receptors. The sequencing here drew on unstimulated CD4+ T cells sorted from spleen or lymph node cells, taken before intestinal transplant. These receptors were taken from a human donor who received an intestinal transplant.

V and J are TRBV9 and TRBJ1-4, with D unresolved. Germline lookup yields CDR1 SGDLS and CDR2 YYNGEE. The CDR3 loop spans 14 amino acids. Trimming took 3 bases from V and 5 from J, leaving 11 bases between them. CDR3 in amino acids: CASSATLTNEKLFF. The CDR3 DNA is TGTGCCAGCAGCGCGACCCTTACCAATGAAAAACTGTTTTTT.

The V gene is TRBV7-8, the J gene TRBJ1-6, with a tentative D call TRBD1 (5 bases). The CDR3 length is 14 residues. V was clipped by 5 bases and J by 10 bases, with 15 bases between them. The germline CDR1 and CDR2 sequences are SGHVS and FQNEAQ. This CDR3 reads CASSLTDGASPLHF. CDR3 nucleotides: TGTGCCAGCAGCCTCACGGACGGGGCCTCACCCCTCCACTTT.

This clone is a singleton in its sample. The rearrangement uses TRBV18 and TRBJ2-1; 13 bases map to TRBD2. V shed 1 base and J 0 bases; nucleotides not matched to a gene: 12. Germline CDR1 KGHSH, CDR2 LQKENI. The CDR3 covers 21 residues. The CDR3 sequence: CASSPQSLGLAGRSSYNEQFF. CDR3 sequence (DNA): TGTGCCAGCTCACCACAGTCTTTGGGACTAGCGGGGAGGAGCTCCTACAATGAGCAGTTCTTC.

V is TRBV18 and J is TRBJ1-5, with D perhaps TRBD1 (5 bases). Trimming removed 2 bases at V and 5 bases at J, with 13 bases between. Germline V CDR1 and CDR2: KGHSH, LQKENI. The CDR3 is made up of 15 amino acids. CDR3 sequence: CASSPIRARDQPQHF. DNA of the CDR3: TGTGCCAGCTCACCAATCAGGGCGCGGGATCAGCCCCAGCATTTT.

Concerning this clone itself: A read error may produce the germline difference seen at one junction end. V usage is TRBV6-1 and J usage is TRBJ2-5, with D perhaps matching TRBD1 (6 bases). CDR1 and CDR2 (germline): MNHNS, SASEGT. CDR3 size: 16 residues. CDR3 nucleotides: TGTGCCAGCAGTGAGGAGGCAGGGGTACACCAAGAGGCCCAGTACTTC. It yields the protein CASSEEAGVHQEAQYF.

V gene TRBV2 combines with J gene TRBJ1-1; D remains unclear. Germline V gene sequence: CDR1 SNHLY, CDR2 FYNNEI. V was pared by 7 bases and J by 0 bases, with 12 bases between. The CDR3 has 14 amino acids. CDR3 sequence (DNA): TGTGCCAGCATAGGGCAAGCTTTGAACACTGAAGCTTTCTTT. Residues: CASIGQALNTEAFF. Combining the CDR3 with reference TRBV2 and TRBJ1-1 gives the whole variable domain EPEVTQTPSHQVTQMGQEVILRCVPISNHLYFYWYRQILGQKVEFLVSFYNNEISEKSEIFDDQFSVERPDGSNFTLKIRSTKLEDSAMYFCASIGQALNTEAFFGQGTRLTVV.

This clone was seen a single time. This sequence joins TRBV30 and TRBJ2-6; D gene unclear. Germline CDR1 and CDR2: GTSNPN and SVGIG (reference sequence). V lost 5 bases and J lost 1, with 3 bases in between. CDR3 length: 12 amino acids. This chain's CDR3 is CAWRSGANVLTF. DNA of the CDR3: TGTGCCTGGCGGTCTGGGGCCAACGTCCTGACTTTC.

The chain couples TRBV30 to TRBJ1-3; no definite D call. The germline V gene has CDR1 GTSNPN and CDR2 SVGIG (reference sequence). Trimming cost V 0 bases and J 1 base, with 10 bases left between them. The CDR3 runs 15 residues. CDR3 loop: CAWSVRKTSGNTIYF. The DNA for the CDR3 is TGTGCCTGGAGTGTAAGAAAAACGTCTGGAAACACCATATATTTT.

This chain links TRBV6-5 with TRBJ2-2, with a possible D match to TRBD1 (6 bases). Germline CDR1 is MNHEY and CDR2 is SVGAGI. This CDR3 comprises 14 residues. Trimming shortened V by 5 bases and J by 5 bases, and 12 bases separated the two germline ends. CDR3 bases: TGTGCCAGCAGTCGGACAGCCGGGACCGGGGAGCTGTTTTTT. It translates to CASSRTAGTGELFF.

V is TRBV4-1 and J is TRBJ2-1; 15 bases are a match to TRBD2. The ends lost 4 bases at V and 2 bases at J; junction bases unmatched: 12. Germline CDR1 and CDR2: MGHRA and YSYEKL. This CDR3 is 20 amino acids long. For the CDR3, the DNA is TGCGCCAGCAGCCTTAAAGGACTAGCGGGAGGGCCTGGGGCCTACAATGAGCAGTTCTTC. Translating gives CASSLKGLAGGPGAYNEQFF.

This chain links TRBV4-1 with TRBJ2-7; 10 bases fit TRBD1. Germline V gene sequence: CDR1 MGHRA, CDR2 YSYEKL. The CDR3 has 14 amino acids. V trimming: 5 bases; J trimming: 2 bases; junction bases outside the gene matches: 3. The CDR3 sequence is CASSRGTGAYEQYF. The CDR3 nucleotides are TGCGCCAGCAGCAGGGGGACAGGGGCCTACGAGCAGTACTTC.

The DNA for the CDR3 is TGTGCCAGCAGTGAAAAGGGATTGGGCAATCAGCCCCAGCATTTT. This gives the protein CASSEKGLGNQPQHF. The rearrangement links TRBV2 to TRBJ1-5; D not resolved. CDR1 is SNHLY, CDR2 FYNNEI, per germline. There are 15 residues in the CDR3. V lost 2 bases to trimming and J lost 2 bases, with 10 bases between them.

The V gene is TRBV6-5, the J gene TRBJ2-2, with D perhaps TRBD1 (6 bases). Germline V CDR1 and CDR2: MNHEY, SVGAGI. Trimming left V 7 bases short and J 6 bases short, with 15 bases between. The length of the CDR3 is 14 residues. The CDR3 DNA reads TGTGCCAGCACTCGGACAGAACATTCCGGGGAGCTGTTTTTT. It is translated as CASTRTEHSGELFF.

CDR3 sequence: CSVPLTGYNEQFF. The DNA of the CDR3 is TGCAGCGTACCCCTAACAGGGTACAATGAGCAGTTCTTC. The rearrangement links TRBV29-1 to TRBJ2-1; a weak D match, TRBD1 (6 bases). The CDR3 extends over 13 amino acids. Germline V lookup: CDR1 SQVTM, CDR2 ANQGSEA. With 6 bases removed from V and 4 bases from J, the gap between germline ends came to 13 bases.

The CDR3: CASTTGHQETQYF. The CDR3 DNA follows: TGCGCCAGCACCACTGGACACCAAGAGACCCAGTACTTC. V and J are TRBV5-1 and TRBJ2-5; D ambiguous. Germline V gene lookup returns CDR1 SGHRS and CDR2 YFSETQ. CDR3 length equals 13 residues. V lost 6 bases and J lost 0, with 9 bases in between.

CDR3 coding DNA: TGTGCCAGCAGCAACAACGACGGCCAGCCCCAGCATTTT. Its translation is CASSNNDGQPQHF. V is TRBV21-1 and J is TRBJ1-5. TRBV21-1 is an annotated pseudogene. There are 13 residues in the CDR3.

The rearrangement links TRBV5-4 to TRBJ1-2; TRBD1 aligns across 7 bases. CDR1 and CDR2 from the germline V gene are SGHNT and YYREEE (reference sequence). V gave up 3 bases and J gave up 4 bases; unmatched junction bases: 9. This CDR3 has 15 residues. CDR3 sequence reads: CASSSTGSLIYGYTF. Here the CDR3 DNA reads TGTGCCAGCAGCTCGACAGGGAGTTTAATCTATGGCTACACCTTC.

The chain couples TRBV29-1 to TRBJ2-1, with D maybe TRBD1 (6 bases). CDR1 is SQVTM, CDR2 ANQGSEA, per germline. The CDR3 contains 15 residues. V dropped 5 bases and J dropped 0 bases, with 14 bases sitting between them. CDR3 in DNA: TGCAGCGTTTTGACAGGCCGAAGCTCCTACAATGAGCAGTTCTTC. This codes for CSVLTGRSSYNEQFF.

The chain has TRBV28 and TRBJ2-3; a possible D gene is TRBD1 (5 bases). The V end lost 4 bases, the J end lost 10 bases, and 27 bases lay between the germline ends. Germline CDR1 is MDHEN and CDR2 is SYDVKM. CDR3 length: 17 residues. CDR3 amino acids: CASSSPLGAQSPFSQYF. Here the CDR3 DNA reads TGTGCCAGCAGTTCGCCCCTAGGGGCGCAAAGTCCCTTTTCGCAGTATTTT.

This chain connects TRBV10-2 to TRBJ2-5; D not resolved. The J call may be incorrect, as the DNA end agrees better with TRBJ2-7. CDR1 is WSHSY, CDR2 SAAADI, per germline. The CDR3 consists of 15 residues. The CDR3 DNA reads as TGCGCCAGCAGTGAGGCGGCGGTCTTATTGTACGAGCAGTACTTC. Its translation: CASSEAAVLLYEQYF.

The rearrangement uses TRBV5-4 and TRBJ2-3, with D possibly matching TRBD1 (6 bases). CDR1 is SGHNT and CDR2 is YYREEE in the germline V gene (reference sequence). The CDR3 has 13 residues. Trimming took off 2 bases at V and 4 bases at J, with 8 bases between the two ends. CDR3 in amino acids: CASSLQGPDTQYF. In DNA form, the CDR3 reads TGTGCCAGCAGCTTACAGGGCCCAGATACGCAGTATTTT. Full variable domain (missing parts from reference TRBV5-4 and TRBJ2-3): ETGVTQSPTHLIKTRGQQVTLRCSSQSGHNTVSWYQQALGQGPQFIFQYYREEENGRGNFPPRFSGLQFPNYSSELNVNALELDDSALYLCASSLQGPDTQYFGPGTRLTVL.

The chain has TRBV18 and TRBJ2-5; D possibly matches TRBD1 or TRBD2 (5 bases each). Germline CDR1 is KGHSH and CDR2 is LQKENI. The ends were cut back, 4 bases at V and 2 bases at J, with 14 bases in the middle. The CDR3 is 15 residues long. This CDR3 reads CASSLAGTEQETQYF. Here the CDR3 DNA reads TGTGCCAGCTCACTTGCCGGGACCGAGCAAGAGACCCAGTACTTC.

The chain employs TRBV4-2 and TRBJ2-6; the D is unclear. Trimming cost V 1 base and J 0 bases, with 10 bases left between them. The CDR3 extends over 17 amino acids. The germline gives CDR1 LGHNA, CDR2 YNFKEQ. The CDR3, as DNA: TGTGCCAGCAGCCAAGGAAGGACGGTCTCTGGGGCCAACGTCCTGACTTTC. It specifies CASSQGRTVSGANVLTF.

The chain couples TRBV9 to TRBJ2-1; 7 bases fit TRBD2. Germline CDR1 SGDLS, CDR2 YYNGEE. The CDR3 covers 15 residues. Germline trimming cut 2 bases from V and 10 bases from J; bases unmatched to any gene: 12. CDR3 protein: CASSVVVGGRGEQFF. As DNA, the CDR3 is TGTGCCAGCAGCGTCGTCGTCGGCGGGAGAGGGGAGCAGTTCTTC.

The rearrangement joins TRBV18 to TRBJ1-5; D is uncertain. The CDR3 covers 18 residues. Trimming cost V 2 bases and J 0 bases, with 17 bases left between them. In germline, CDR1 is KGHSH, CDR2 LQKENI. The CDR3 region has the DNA TGTGCCAGCTCACCAACGGGTAACCCCGAATATAGCAATCAGCCCCAGCATTTT. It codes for CASSPTGNPEYSNQPQHF.

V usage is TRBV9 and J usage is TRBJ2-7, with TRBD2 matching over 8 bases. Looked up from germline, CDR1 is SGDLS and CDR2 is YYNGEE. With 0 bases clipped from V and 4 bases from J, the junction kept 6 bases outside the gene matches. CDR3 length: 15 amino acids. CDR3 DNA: TGTGCCAGCAGCGTAGGACCGGGAGGGCCGTACGAGCAGTACTTC. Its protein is CASSVGPGGPYEQYF.

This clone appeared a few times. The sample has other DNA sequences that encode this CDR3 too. In nucleotides, the CDR3 is TGTGCCAGCAGTCCGATATATGGGGGAGGGGGGCGCCCGGTTGTGAACACTGAAGCTTTCTTT. Translated, it gives CASSPIYGGGGRPVVNTEAFF. V gene TRBV28 combines with J gene TRBJ1-1, with TRBD1 as a possible D gene (6 bases). Trimming left V 5 bases short and J 0 bases short, with 31 bases between. This CDR3 region has 21 residues. Germline CDR1 is MDHEN and CDR2 is SYDVKM.

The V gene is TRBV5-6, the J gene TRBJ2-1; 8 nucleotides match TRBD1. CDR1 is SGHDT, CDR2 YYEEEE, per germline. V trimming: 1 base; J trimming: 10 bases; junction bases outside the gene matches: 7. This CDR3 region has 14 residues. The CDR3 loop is CASSLTVAGGEQFF. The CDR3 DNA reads TGTGCCAGCAGCTTGACCGTCGCAGGGGGCGAGCAGTTCTTC.

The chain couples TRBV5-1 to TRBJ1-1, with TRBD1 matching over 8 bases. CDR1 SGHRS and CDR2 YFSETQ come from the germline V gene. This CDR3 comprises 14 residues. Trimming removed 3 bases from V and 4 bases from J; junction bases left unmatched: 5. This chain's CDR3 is CASSYLQGGTEAFF. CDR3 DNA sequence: TGCGCCAGCAGCTACTTACAGGGGGGCACTGAAGCTTTCTTT. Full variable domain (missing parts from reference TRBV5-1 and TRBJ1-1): KAGVTQTPRYLIKTRGQQVTLSCSPISGHRSVSWYQQTPGQGLQFLFEYFSETQRNKGNFPGRFSGRQFSNSRSEMNVSTLELGDSALYLCASSYLQGGTEAFFGQGTRLTVV.